These 26 T cell receptor beta chains originate from one sample sequenced in a study of T cells in Graves' hyperthyroidism and ophthalmopathy. TCR beta CDR3 regions were amplified from RNA. A set of HTBI primers served as the primers for a first-round RT-PCR of the TCR CDR3. TCRdb itself ran the multiplex PCR reads through MiXCR, one entry per CDR3 protein. Counted here are 270,000 or so distinct CDR3 sequences, about 16% occurring once; the ten biggest clones make up 30% to 35%. The sample consisted of blood. The origin of the receptors is a woman aged 45-65 years with Graves' hyperthyroidism that later progressed to Graves' ophthalmopathy.

The sample holds many counts of this clonotype. The chain uses TRBV7-6 and TRBJ2-3; 9 bases match TRBD2. Germline V gene data show CDR1 as SGHVS and CDR2 as FNYEAQ. Trimming took 3 bases from V and 2 from J; bases not matched to a gene: 3. The CDR3 consists of 15 residues. CDR3 loop: CASSLGLANTDTQYF. For the CDR3, the DNA is TGTGCCAGCAGCTTGGGACTAGCCAACACAGATACGCAGTATTTT.

The chain combines TRBV5-5 with TRBJ2-7, with D uncertain. In germline, CDR1 is SGHKS, CDR2 YYEKEE (reference sequence). Trimming left V 0 bases short and J 3 bases short, with 10 bases between. This CDR3 has 14 amino acids. The DNA of the CDR3 is TGTGCCAGCAGCTTGGGTCTAGTCAGCTACGAGCAGTACTTC. Translation: CASSLGLVSYEQYF.

The CDR3 loop reads CASSQDPGAGETQYF. The CDR3 DNA is TGCGCCAGCAGCCAAGATCCGGGGGCGGGAGAGACCCAGTACTTC. The chain has TRBV4-1 and TRBJ2-5; the D call may be TRBD1 or TRBD2 (6 bases each). Trimming removed 0 bases from V and 4 bases from J, with 12 bases in between. CDR1 and CDR2 (germline): MGHRA, YSYEKL. This CDR3 is 15 amino acids long.

The sample holds many counts of this clonotype. The chain recombines TRBV9 with TRBJ2-3; weak D call: TRBD2 (6 bases). V lost 3 bases and J lost 3, with 17 bases in between. Germline lookup yields CDR1 SGDLS and CDR2 YYNGEE. The CDR3 spans 16 residues. CDR3 sequence reads: CASSAGVSGGTDTQYF. The CDR3 nucleotides are TGTGCCAGCAGCGCGGGGGTCTCCGGGGGAACAGATACGCAGTATTTT.

This clonotype was detected ten times or more. This chain links TRBV3-1 with TRBJ2-3, with 12 positions matching TRBD2. Unmatched junction bases numbered 6, after V lost 6 bases and J lost 5 bases. The CDR3 has 15 residues. In germline, CDR1 is LGHDT, CDR2 YNNKEL (reference sequence). CDR3 protein: CASSASGRAQDTQYF. CDR3 nucleotide sequence: TGTGCCAGCAGTGCTAGCGGGAGGGCCCAAGATACGCAGTATTTT.

This clonotype was observed many times. The V call is TRBV28, the J call TRBJ2-7, with D perhaps TRBD1 (5 bases). Germline V gene sequence: CDR1 MDHEN, CDR2 SYDVKM. V lost 7 bases and J 2 bases, leaving 18 bases between the germline ends. The CDR3 runs to 15 residues. The CDR3 DNA reads as TGTGCCAGCACCGTGACAGCCGCGACGACCTACGAGCAGTACTTC. Translating it yields CASTVTAATTYEQYF.

There are a few counts of this clonotype. V gene TRBV25-1 combines with J gene TRBJ1-1; 8 bases are shared with TRBD1. The V segment lost 4 bases and the J segment 3 bases; nucleotides outside the gene matches: 7. Germline V gene lookup returns CDR1 MGHDK and CDR2 SYGVNS. The CDR3 loop spans 15 amino acids. The CDR3 DNA sequence: TGTGCCAGCAGTGGGCGGACAGGGAGAGACACTGAAGCTTTCTTT. It codes for CASSGRTGRDTEAFF.

This clonotype was counted ten times or more. The chain links TRBV14 to TRBJ2-5, with 7 bases matching TRBD1. The trim removed 4 bases at V and 7 bases at J, leaving 12 bases unmatched. Germline CDR1 SGHDN, CDR2 FVKESK. CDR3 size: 15 residues. The CDR3 loop is CASSRSGGNGGTQYF. DNA of the CDR3: TGTGCCAGCAGCCGATCAGGGGGTAACGGTGGGACCCAGTACTTC.

This clonotype was counted at least ten times. The CDR3 DNA sequence: TGTGCCAGCAGCTCCGGGGAGCGGGAAGGCTACAATGAGCAGTTCTTC. Its translation is CASSSGEREGYNEQFF. This chain links TRBV6-1 with TRBJ2-1; 7 bases line up with TRBD2. CDR1 MNHNS and CDR2 SASEGT come from the germline V gene. The CDR3 extends over 16 amino acids. V lost 6 bases to trimming and J lost 3 bases; unmatched junction nucleotides: 11.

The genes are TRBV27 and TRBJ1-5; D is unresolved. This CDR3 has 13 residues. The germline CDR1 and CDR2 sequences are MNHEY and SMNVEV (reference sequence). The ends were cut back, 0 bases at V and 3 bases at J, with 3 bases in the middle. In DNA, the CDR3 is TGTGCCAGCAGTTTATCCCTCAATCAGCCCCAGCATTTT. It specifies CASSLSLNQPQHF.

This clonotype was counted ten times or more. V and J are TRBV20-1 and TRBJ2-1, with D unclear. From germline, CDR1 is DFQATT and CDR2 SNEGSKA (reference sequence). Trimming left V 5 bases short and J 0 bases short, with 11 bases between. The CDR3 covers 14 residues. The DNA for the CDR3 is TGCAGTGCTTTCCCCAGGAGCTCCTACAATGAGCAGTTCTTC. Translation gives CSAFPRSSYNEQFF.

The chain recombines TRBV19 with TRBJ2-6, with D possibly being TRBD2 (6 bases). V lost 3 bases and J 2 bases, leaving 8 bases between the germline ends. Germline loops: CDR1 LNHDA, CDR2 SQIVND (reference sequence). There are 15 residues in the CDR3. The CDR3 sequence: CASSMEGTGANVLTF. CDR3 in DNA: TGTGCCAGTAGTATGGAGGGGACTGGGGCCAACGTCCTGACTTTC.

Many counts were recorded for this clonotype. The rearrangement links TRBV18 to TRBJ2-2, with a tentative D call TRBD1 (5 bases). The V gene lost 5 bases and the J gene lost 1 base, with 14 bases spanning the gap. The CDR3 totals 16 residues. Germline V gene data show CDR1 as KGHSH and CDR2 as LQKENI. CDR3 DNA: TGTGCCAGCTCATCCGAGGACACCAGGAACACCGGGGAGCTGTTTTTT. Translation gives CASSSEDTRNTGELFF.

Written as DNA, the CDR3 is TGCGCCAGCAGCTTGGGACAGATTAATGAAAAACTGTTTTTT. This gives the protein CASSLGQINEKLFF. The chain couples TRBV5-1 to TRBJ1-4, with D maybe TRBD1 (5 bases). Germline lookup yields CDR1 SGHRS and CDR2 YFSETQ. The V and J ends lost 0 bases and 4 bases respectively, with 7 bases between them. The CDR3 runs to 14 residues.

The chain employs TRBV28 and TRBJ2-7; D might be TRBD2 (5 bases). V lost 5 bases and J lost 6, with 26 bases in between. CDR3 length: 17 residues. Germline V lookup: CDR1 MDHEN, CDR2 SYDVKM. CDR3 sequence reads: CASSGPTFGGSQREQYF. The CDR3 region has the DNA TGTGCCAGCAGTGGTCCCACTTTTGGTGGGAGTCAGCGCGAGCAGTACTTC.

This clonotype appeared many times. V and J are TRBV3-1 and TRBJ2-7, with D uncertain. The CDR3 has 14 residues. With 0 bases removed from V and 4 bases from J, the gap between germline ends came to 10 bases. CDR1 is LGHDT, CDR2 YNNKEL, per germline (reference sequence). The CDR3 reads CASSQDMYGYEQYF. Written as DNA, the CDR3 is TGTGCCAGCAGCCAAGATATGTACGGATACGAGCAGTACTTC.

Many counts were recorded for this clonotype. The chain carries TRBV2 and TRBJ2-5, with 7 bases identical to TRBD2. V shed 5 bases, J shed 3 bases, and the junction held 6 bases outside the gene matches. Germline lookup yields CDR1 SNHLY and CDR2 FYNNEI. This CDR3 is 14 amino acids long. CDR3 loop: CASSRASGEETQYF. The CDR3 region has the DNA TGTGCCAGCAGTAGGGCTAGCGGAGAAGAGACCCAGTACTTC.

This clonotype appeared many times. The CDR3 spells CAWSPNGNWPQHF. The DNA for the CDR3 is TGTGCCTGGAGCCCGAACGGGAATTGGCCCCAGCATTTT. This chain joins TRBV30 and TRBJ1-5, with D hard to call. CDR1 and CDR2 (germline): GTSNPN, SVGIG (reference sequence). The CDR3 runs 13 residues. Trimming cost V 3 bases and J 9 bases, with 15 bases left between them.

The sample holds many counts of this clonotype. The rearrangement joins TRBV20-1 to TRBJ2-7; a weak D match, TRBD2 (6 bases). Germline assignment: CDR1 DFQATT and CDR2 SNEGSKA (reference sequence). The CDR3 length is 15 residues. Trimming stripped 0 bases from V and 6 bases from J, with 18 bases between. CDR3 DNA sequence: TGCAGTGCTAGAGAAGACCCGGAGGGCCCCAGCGAGCAGTACTTC. It is translated as CSAREDPEGPSEQYF.

This clonotype was seen many times. This chain connects TRBV11-2 to TRBJ2-6; tentatively, D is TRBD1 or TRBD2 (5 bases each). CDR1 SGHAT and CDR2 FQNNGV come from the germline V gene. Trimming took off 6 bases at V and 0 bases at J, with 15 bases between the two ends. CDR3 length: 17 amino acids. Here the CDR3 reads CASRVGDRYSGANVLTF. CDR3 sequence (DNA): TGTGCCAGCAGGGTGGGGGACCGATACTCTGGGGCCAACGTCCTGACTTTC.

This clonotype was seen many times. In DNA form, the CDR3 reads TGTGCCAGCAGGACGCTAGCTGAATACGAGCAGTACTTC. Translated, it gives CASRTLAEYEQYF. This rearrangement joins TRBV11-2 to TRBJ2-7, with a tentative D call TRBD2 (5 bases). Between the trimmed V and J ends, which lost 6 bases and 4 bases, there was a span of 13 bases. This CDR3 is 13 amino acids long. Looked up from germline, CDR1 is SGHAT and CDR2 is FQNNGV.

The chain has TRBV5-1 and TRBJ1-2; D is uncertain. CDR1 and CDR2 from the germline V gene are SGHRS and YFSETQ. Between the trimmed V and J ends, which lost 5 bases and 4 bases, there was a span of 12 bases. This CDR3 is 13 amino acids long. CDR3 nucleotide sequence: TGCGCCAGCAGTCTCAAAGGAGCCTATGGCTACACCTTC. This translates into CASSLKGAYGYTF.

This clonotype was detected many times. This chain links TRBV10-3 with TRBJ2-1, with D uncertain. This CDR3 is built from 13 residues. V lost 8 bases and J lost 1, with 9 bases in between. From germline, CDR1 is ENHRY and CDR2 SYGVKD. The CDR3 region is CAIGGRSYNEQFF. The CDR3 region has the DNA TGTGCCATCGGCGGCAGGTCCTACAATGAGCAGTTCTTC.

Many counts were recorded for this clonotype. The V gene is TRBV3-1, the J gene TRBJ1-5, with D perhaps matching TRBD1 (6 bases). There are 15 residues in the CDR3. V lost 0 bases and J lost 4, with 10 bases in between. Germline CDR1 is LGHDT and CDR2 is YNNKEL (reference sequence). This chain's CDR3 is CASSQDGGPNQPQHF. The CDR3 nucleotides read TGTGCCAGCAGCCAAGATGGGGGCCCTAATCAGCCCCAGCATTTT.

V and J are TRBV5-1 and TRBJ2-7; D call uncertain. V lost 0 bases, J lost 6 bases, and 10 bases lay in between. The CDR3 is 13 residues long. CDR1 is SGHRS and CDR2 is YFSETQ in the germline V gene. This chain's CDR3 is CASSLDQRCEQYF. The CDR3 DNA is TGCGCCAGCAGCTTGGATCAAAGGTGCGAGCAGTACTTC.

The chain links TRBV5-1 to TRBJ2-5; the match to TRBD2 covers 13 bases. Germline assignment: CDR1 SGHRS and CDR2 YFSETQ. Unmatched junction bases numbered 5, after V lost 4 bases and J lost 5 bases. There are 15 residues in the CDR3. CDR3 in DNA: TGCGCCAGCAGCGCCCTGACTAGCGGGAGGGAGACCCAGTACTTC. Protein product: CASSALTSGRETQYF.